The rows below give T cell receptor beta chains drawn from one sample of a study of T cells in Graves' hyperthyroidism and ophthalmopathy. TCRdb itself ran the multiplex PCR reads through MiXCR, one entry per CDR3 protein. The table shows roughly 710,000 distinct CDR3 sequences, with just over 35% occurring only once. Sequenced material: blood. The source is a woman aged 40 to 49 with Graves' hyperthyroidism. CDR3s include the opening cysteine and the closing phenylalanine or tryptophan. A D gene is named only where the DNA matches it firmly. Size values are once, few and many counts, or a class for expanded clones, and some rows have none.

cdr3_nt	cdr3_aa	d_call	clone_size	v_call	j_call
TGCAGCGTTGAGGGGCGACAGGGTAGCGACGAGCAGTACTTC	CSVEGRQGSDEQYF	TRBD1	-	TRBV29-1	TRBJ2-7
TGTGCCAGCGGGCTTAGCAATCAGCCCCAGCATTTT	CASGLSNQPQHF	-	many	TRBV28	TRBJ1-5
TGTGCCAGCAGCTTAGGCGGTGCCGATACGCAGTATTTT	CASSLGGADTQYF	-	many	TRBV11-2	TRBJ2-3
TGTGCCAGTAGTAACATAAAAGGGGACAGACCATTCTACACCTTC	CASSNIKGDRPFYTF	TRBD1	few	TRBV19	TRBJ1-2
TGTGCCAGCAGTTCCCAGGGTCATGGCTACACCTTC	CASSSQGHGYTF	-	many	TRBV6-5	TRBJ1-2
TGCGCCAGCAGCACCCCGGACAGGGACTATGGCTACACCTTC	CASSTPDRDYGYTF	TRBD1	few	TRBV5-1	TRBJ1-2
TGTGCCAGCAGTGACTTAAGGGTGATGAACACTGAAGCTTTCTTT	CASSDLRVMNTEAFF	-	many	TRBV25-1	TRBJ1-1
TGCGCCAGCAGCCAAGAATCGGGACAGGGGAATGAAAAACTGTTTTTT	CASSQESGQGNEKLFF	TRBD1	few	TRBV4-3	TRBJ1-4
TGTGCCAGCAGCTTAATAGGCTTACAGATAAATTCACCCCTCCACTTT	CASSLIGLQINSPLHF	-	many	TRBV7-8	TRBJ1-6
TGTGCCAGCAGCTTCTCGGGACAGACCACTTATGGCTACACCTTC	CASSFSGQTTYGYTF	TRBD1	-	TRBV7-3	TRBJ1-2
TGTGCCAGCAGTTTAAGGGGGATTATTGGAAATCAGCCCCAGCATTTT	CASSLRGIIGNQPQHF	-	-	TRBV7-2	TRBJ1-5
TGTGCCACCAGTGATTTGCACAGGGGAGAGACCCAGTACTTC	CATSDLHRGETQYF	TRBD1	many	TRBV24-1	TRBJ2-5
TGCGCCAGCACAATCTTCAGGGAAAATCACTATGGCTACACCTTC	CASTIFRENHYGYTF	-	many	TRBV5-1	TRBJ1-2
TGTGCCAGCAGTTCCCCGTTGTACGAGCAGTACTTC	CASSSPLYEQYF	-	few	TRBV7-2	TRBJ2-7
TGTGCCAGCAGCTTAGACGACAGTCGTACCGGAAACACCATATATTTT	CASSLDDSRTGNTIYF	-	many	TRBV7-8	TRBJ1-3
TGTGCCATCAGTGAGTCAGGAAGCTACGAGCAGTACTTC	CAISESGSYEQYF	-	many	TRBV10-3	TRBJ2-7
TGTGCCAGCAGCTTACGGGGCAGGGAAAAACTGTTCTTT	CASSLRGREKLFF	-	-	TRBV7-8	TRBJ1-4
TGTGCCAGCAGTGAATTTCCCGGGACAGGGTGGGGCACTGAAGCTTTCTTT	CASSEFPGTGWGTEAFF	TRBD1	many	TRBV2	TRBJ1-1
TGTGCCAGCAGTTGCAGGTGTAAAGAAACTGAAGCTTTCTTT	CASSCRCKETEAFF	-	-	TRBV24-1	TRBJ1-1
TGCGCCAGCAGTGAAAGGGGCCGGACACCCTTCTACGAGCAGTACTTC	CASSERGRTPFYEQYF	-	-	TRBV25-1	TRBJ2-7
TGCAGCGTTGAACCGCAGGGGGCATATGGCTACACCTTC	CSVEPQGAYGYTF	TRBD1	-	TRBV29-1	TRBJ1-2
TGTGCCAGCAGTTTCCTGCATCGCGGCGGCAGCTCCTACGAGCAGTACTTC	CASSFLHRGGSSYEQYF	-	few	TRBV6-5	TRBJ2-7
TGTGCCACCAGTGCACGGGGCTGGCGGGAGACCCAGCATTTT	CATSARGWRETQHF	-	-	TRBV24-1	TRBJ1-5
TGTGCCAGCACGCAGGGCGATCAGCCCCAGCATTTT	CASTQGDQPQHF	-	-	TRBV2	TRBJ1-5
TGTGCCAGCAGCCCCGGGGGGGGATTTCAGGAGACCCAGTACTTC	CASSPGGGFQETQYF	TRBD2	-	TRBV7-2	TRBJ2-5
TGTGCCAGCAGTTCCGACACGATTAGCAATCAGCCCCAGCATTTT	CASSSDTISNQPQHF	-	-	TRBV19	TRBJ1-5
TGTGCCAGTAGGGGATACACCCGAGTGGATGCAAAACTGTTTTTT	CASRGYTRVDAKLFF	-	-	TRBV19	TRBJ1-4
TGTGCCACCAGCAGAGACAGCTCTGGAAACACCATATATTTT	CATSRDSSGNTIYF	-	many	TRBV15	TRBJ1-3
TGCAGTGCTAGACAGGGTGTAACTAATGAAAAACTGTTTTTT	CSARQGVTNEKLFF	-	-	TRBV20-1	TRBJ1-4